These 27 T cell receptor beta chains were all obtained from the same sample, sequenced in a study of CD8 T cells in ankylosing spondylitis. TCRdb independently ran MiXCR on the 5' RACE reads; one entry per CDR3 protein. The data show about 130,000 distinct CDR3 sequences, 6.5% to 9% seen once. The sample was blood, either unsorted or a sorted T cell fraction (not recorded which). These receptors were collected from a male donor with ankylosing spondylitis or in good health (not recorded which).

This clonotype was picked up many times. This chain uses TRBV7-3 with TRBJ2-7; 9 positions match TRBD1. The CDR3 length is 15 residues. CDR1 SGHTA and CDR2 FQGTGA come from the germline V gene. The J segment lost 7 bases and the V segment lost 5 bases, leaving 12 bases of the junction unmatched. CDR3 in amino acids: CASSQVGQGVGEQYF. The CDR3 DNA sequence: TGTGCCAGCAGCCAGGTGGGACAGGGTGTGGGGGAGCAGTACTTC.

In this sample, this clonotype turned up many times. The chain employs TRBV20-1 and TRBJ2-5; D uncertain. Trimming removed 1 base at V and 2 bases at J, with 8 bases between. Germline CDR1 reads DFQATT; CDR2 reads SNEGSKA (reference sequence). The CDR3 runs 13 residues. The CDR3 loop reads CSARGTGQETQYF. The CDR3 nucleotides read TGCAGTGCTAGAGGAACTGGGCAAGAGACCCAGTACTTC.

There are many counts of this clonotype. The V call is TRBV5-1, the J call TRBJ2-5; D unclear. The germline V gene has CDR1 SGHRS and CDR2 YFSETQ. Trimming stripped 0 bases from V and 2 bases from J, with 11 bases between. CDR3 size: 15 residues. The CDR3 nucleotides are TGCGCCAGCAGCTTGGGGGTGACAAATCAAGAGACCCAGTACTTC. It yields the protein CASSLGVTNQETQYF. The whole variable domain, filled in from reference TRBV5-1 and TRBJ2-5, reads KAGVTQTPRYLIKTRGQQVTLSCSPISGHRSVSWYQQTPGQGLQFLFEYFSETQRNKGNFPGRFSGRQFSNSRSEMNVSTLELGDSALYLCASSLGVTNQETQYFGPGTRLLVL.

The chain recombines TRBV10-1 with TRBJ2-5, with unresolved D. Germline values: CDR1 WNHNN, CDR2 SYGVQD (reference sequence). Trimming removed 0 bases from V and 7 bases from J, with 6 bases in between. This CDR3 comprises 12 residues. The CDR3 region is CASSESRGTQYF. CDR3 DNA: TGCGCCAGCAGTGAGTCGAGAGGGACCCAGTACTTC.

This clonotype was recorded many times. A read error may account for a junction end that differs from germline. The chain uses TRBV20-1 and TRBJ2-3; 12 bases fit TRBD2. Germline V gene lookup returns CDR1 DFQATT and CDR2 SNEGSKA (reference sequence). The length of the CDR3 is 16 residues. This chain's CDR3 is CSSATSGSLRTDTQYF. The CDR3 bases are TGCAGTTCCGCGACTAGCGGGAGCCTCAGGACAGACACGCAGTATTTT.

There are many counts of this clonotype. V usage is TRBV10-3 and J usage is TRBJ2-2; TRBD1 is a possible D gene (6 bases). Per germline, CDR1 ENHRY and CDR2 SYGVKD. This CDR3 has 13 amino acids. V was shortened by 11 bases and J by 6 bases, with 16 bases between the two germline ends. CDR3 sequence (DNA): TGTGCCTCCAGGGGATTCGTGGCCGGGGAGCTGTTTTTT. This gives the protein CASRGFVAGELFF.

At least ten counts were recorded for this clonotype. The rearrangement joins TRBV12-3 or TRBV12-4 to TRBJ2-1; D not resolved. CDR3 size: 17 residues. Trimming pared 3 bases from V and 0 bases from J, leaving 15 bases between. This chain's CDR3 is CASSFLIVPSSYNEQFF. In DNA, the CDR3 is TGTGCCAGCAGTTTCTTAATCGTTCCTAGCTCCTACAATGAGCAGTTCTTC.

This clonotype was recorded a few times. The chain recombines TRBV6-5 with TRBJ1-1; no reliable D call. The V end lost 4 bases, the J end lost 4 bases, and 7 bases lay between the germline ends. CDR3 length: 12 residues. Germline CDR1 reads MNHEY; CDR2 reads SVGAGI. The DNA of the CDR3 is TGTGCCAGCAGTTCTCAACGCACTGAAGCTTTCTTT. Translating gives CASSSQRTEAFF.

The chain couples TRBV28 to TRBJ2-1; 14 positions match TRBD2. This CDR3 is built from 20 residues. CDR1 and CDR2 from the germline V gene are MDHEN and SYDVKM. The ends lost 5 bases at V and 0 bases at J; junction bases unmatched: 12. In DNA form, the CDR3 reads TGTGCCAGCAGTACCGGACTAGCGGGAGGCCCGCAAAGCTCCTACAATGAGCAGTTCTTC. It translates to CASSTGLAGGPQSSYNEQFF.

Only a few counts were recorded for this clonotype. The chain carries TRBV12-3 or TRBV12-4 and TRBJ1-2, with unresolved D. There are 16 residues in the CDR3. Trimming stripped 2 bases from V and 0 bases from J, with 13 bases between. The CDR3: CASSLIEPPTNYGYTF. The CDR3 DNA reads TGTGCCAGCAGTTTAATCGAGCCTCCTACTAACTATGGCTACACCTTC.

This clonotype was seen more than once but under ten times. The chain joins TRBV5-1 to TRBJ1-1, with TRBD1 identical over 7 bases. Germline assignment: CDR1 SGHRS and CDR2 YFSETQ. The V segment lost 4 bases and the J segment 1 base; nucleotides outside the gene matches: 13. CDR3 size: 17 residues. This chain's CDR3 is CASSPETGIGRNTEAFF. Written as DNA, the CDR3 is TGCGCCAGCAGCCCCGAGACAGGGATTGGGAGGAACACTGAAGCTTTCTTT.

This clonotype has a count of ten or more. The V call is TRBV20-1, the J call TRBJ2-5; 11 bases fit TRBD2. This CDR3 comprises 17 residues. With 3 bases clipped from V and 2 bases from J, the junction kept 11 bases outside the gene matches. Germline CDR1 and CDR2: DFQATT and SNEGSKA (reference sequence). The CDR3 protein is CSASGSLAGGGQETQYF. In DNA, the CDR3 is TGCAGTGCTAGTGGGAGCCTAGCGGGAGGAGGACAAGAGACCCAGTACTTC.

In this sample, this clonotype turned up many times. The chain uses TRBV5-6 and TRBJ2-7; 7 bases match TRBD2. This CDR3 has 17 residues. From germline, CDR1 is SGHDT and CDR2 YYEEEE. J was trimmed by 3 bases and V by 0 bases; bases with no gene match: 12. The CDR3 nucleotides read TGTGCCAGCAGCTTGGAGGTGACTAGCCCCTGGGGCTACGAGCAGTACTTC. Amino acids: CASSLEVTSPWGYEQYF.

This clonotype has ten or more counts. The chain combines TRBV20-1 with TRBJ2-3, with D tentatively TRBD1 or TRBD2 (5 bases each). Germline V lookup: CDR1 DFQATT, CDR2 SNEGSKA (reference sequence). The CDR3 has 12 amino acids. V was cut by 7 bases and J by 2 bases, with 10 bases left in between. The CDR3 nucleotides are TGCAGTGGGGGGTGGAACACAGATACGCAGTATTTT. It codes for CSGGWNTDTQYF.

This clonotype was observed many times. This chain connects TRBV4-1 to TRBJ2-3, with D hard to call. The CDR3 covers 20 residues. Trimming removed 0 bases from V and 0 bases from J, with 22 bases in between. The germline CDR1 and CDR2 sequences are MGHRA and YSYEKL. The CDR3 here is CASSQDSGMSRSMSTDTQYF. Here the CDR3 DNA reads TGCGCCAGCAGCCAAGATAGTGGGATGAGCCGGTCAATGAGCACAGATACGCAGTATTTT.

The chain carries TRBV20-1 and TRBJ2-3; tentatively, D is TRBD2 (6 bases). The CDR3 is 15 residues long. Trimming removed 6 bases from V and 3 bases from J, with 19 bases in between. In germline, CDR1 is DFQATT, CDR2 SNEGSKA (reference sequence). The chain's CDR3 is CSALPGGGKTDTQYF. Written as DNA, the CDR3 is TGCAGTGCCCTCCCGGGTGGGGGGAAGACAGATACGCAGTATTTT.

This clonotype was counted ten times or more. Compared with germline, one end of the junction differs, possibly owing to a read error. This CDR3 reads CASSTPLGLAVNTGELFF. In DNA form, the CDR3 reads TGTGCGAGTAGTACCCCCCTGGGGCTAGCGGTGAACACCGGGGAGCTGTTTTTT. This chain links TRBV19 with TRBJ2-2; 7 bases align to TRBD2. CDR3 length: 18 residues. Germline V gene data show CDR1 as LNHDA and CDR2 as SQIVND (reference sequence).

This clonotype showed up many times. This sequence joins TRBV5-1 and TRBJ2-7; D is undetermined. V was pared by 3 bases and J by 5 bases, with 21 bases between. The germline V gene has CDR1 SGHRS and CDR2 YFSETQ. The CDR3 has 16 residues. CDR3 protein: CASSSPALWPNDEQYF. CDR3 coding DNA: TGCGCCAGCAGCTCCCCCGCGTTGTGGCCGAATGACGAGCAGTACTTC.

Ten or more counts support this clonotype. The chain carries TRBV19 and TRBJ1-4; D possibly corresponds to TRBD1 (6 bases). This CDR3 has 13 residues. Germline CDR1 reads LNHDA; CDR2 reads SQIVND (reference sequence). Trimming took off 8 bases at V and 4 bases at J, with 11 bases between the two ends. The CDR3 DNA reads TGTGCCAGTGCACAGGGTAATAATGAAAAACTGTTTTTT. It codes for CASAQGNNEKLFF.

This clonotype was found many times. J is TRBJ2-3 and V is TRBV20-1, with 13 bases that match TRBD2. This CDR3 is built from 15 residues. Germline lookup yields CDR1 DFQATT and CDR2 SNEGSKA (reference sequence). The ends lost 3 bases at V and 7 bases at J; junction bases unmatched: 7. CDR3 residues: CSARGTSGISHTQYF. The CDR3 coding sequence is TGCAGTGCTAGGGGGACTAGCGGGATTAGTCATACGCAGTATTTT.

This clonotype was counted a few times. The chain links TRBV20-1 to TRBJ1-2; 8 nucleotides match TRBD1. With V trimmed by 6 bases and J by 4 bases, 4 bases remained unmatched. The CDR3 has 12 residues. Germline-derived CDR1 and CDR2 are DFQATT and SNEGSKA (reference sequence). The DNA for the CDR3 is TGCAGTGCCAGGACAGGGTCCTATGGCTACACCTTC. Its translation: CSARTGSYGYTF.

Many counts were recorded for this clonotype. The CDR3 loop is CSATPKGPAGELFF. CDR3 DNA sequence: TGCAGTGCTACACCCAAGGGGCCTGCCGGGGAGCTGTTTTTT. J is TRBJ2-2 and V is TRBV20-1; D possibly corresponds to TRBD1 (5 bases). Trimming removed 4 bases from V and 6 bases from J, with 15 bases in between. This CDR3 has 14 residues. Germline V gene sequence: CDR1 DFQATT, CDR2 SNEGSKA (reference sequence).

There are many counts of this clonotype. The J gene is TRBJ1-2, the V gene TRBV6-5; maybe TRBD1 (5 bases). Trimming stripped 4 bases from V and 4 bases from J, with 10 bases between. CDR1 is MNHEY and CDR2 is SVGAGI in the germline V gene. The CDR3 contains 13 residues. In DNA, the CDR3 is TGTGCCAGCAGTTCAGGGTCGGCCTATGGCTACACCTTC. This codes for CASSSGSAYGYTF.

This clonotype was picked up many times. A much more abundant neighbour one base away suggests this may be a read error. This chain uses TRBV20-1 with TRBJ2-7; no reliable D call. Germline lookup yields CDR1 DFQATT and CDR2 SNEGSKA (reference sequence). V lost 4 bases, J lost 0 bases, and 16 bases lay in between. This CDR3 is built from 15 residues. The CDR3 protein is CSAKDGHRSSYEQYF. CDR3 nucleotides: TGCAGTGCTAAAGATGGGCATAGGAGCTCCTACGAGCAGTACTTC.

The sample holds many counts of this clonotype. The CDR3 here is CSAREGSSGANVLTF. The CDR3, as DNA: TGCAGTGCTAGAGAAGGAAGCTCTGGGGCCAACGTCCTGACTTTC. The chain carries TRBV20-1 and TRBJ2-6; D is unresolved. From germline, CDR1 is DFQATT and CDR2 SNEGSKA (reference sequence). CDR3 length: 15 amino acids. The V gene lost 0 bases and the J gene lost 0 bases, with 6 bases spanning the gap.

The table lists this clonotype with many counts. The V call is TRBV5-1, the J call TRBJ1-1, with unresolved D. Per the germline V gene, CDR1 is SGHRS and CDR2 is YFSETQ. Deletions cut 4 bases from V and 0 bases from J, with 13 bases between. The CDR3 length is 15 residues. This CDR3 is CASSETADMNTEAFF. Here the CDR3 DNA reads TGCGCCAGCAGCGAAACAGCCGATATGAACACTGAAGCTTTCTTT.

This clonotype was observed many times. The chain's CDR3 is CASSFGLAGVYEQYF. The CDR3 bases are TGTGCCAGCAGCTTTGGACTAGCGGGAGTCTACGAGCAGTACTTC. The chain links TRBV7-2 to TRBJ2-7; TRBD2 matches at 13 bases. The trim removed 3 bases at V and 3 bases at J, leaving 2 bases unmatched. CDR1 is SGHTA and CDR2 is FQGNSA in the germline V gene. CDR3 length equals 15 residues.